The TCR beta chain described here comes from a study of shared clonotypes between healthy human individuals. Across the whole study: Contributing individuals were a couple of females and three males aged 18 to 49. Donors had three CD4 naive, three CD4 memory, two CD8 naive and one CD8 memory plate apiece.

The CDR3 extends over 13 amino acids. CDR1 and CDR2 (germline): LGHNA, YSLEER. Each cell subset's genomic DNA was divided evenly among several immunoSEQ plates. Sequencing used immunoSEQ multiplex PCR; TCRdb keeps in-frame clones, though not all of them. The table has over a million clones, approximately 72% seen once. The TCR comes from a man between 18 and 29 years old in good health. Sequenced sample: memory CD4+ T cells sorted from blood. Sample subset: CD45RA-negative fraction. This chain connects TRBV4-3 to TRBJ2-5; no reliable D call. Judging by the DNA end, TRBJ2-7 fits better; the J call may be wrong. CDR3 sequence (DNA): TGCGCCAGCAGCCAAGATTACGGCTACGAGCAGTACTTC. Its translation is CASSQDYGYEQYF.